Listed here is a single T cell receptor (beta chain). Its antigen is as yet unknown. TCRdb re-called the 5' RACE reads through MiXCR, storing one row per CDR3 protein. The sample carries about 470,000 distinct CDR3 sequences, nearly 25% recorded once. The entry originates in a study of T-cell memory formation after mild COVID-19. General observations from the study: Confirmation was lacking for SARS-CoV-2 specificity of second-wave clones that peaked on day 37.

This TCR derives from an adult woman who had mild COVID-19 (a few samples of this study predate the infection). Cell type and time point are not known. The sample consisted of PBMCs or a T cell subset sorted from them (not recorded which).

CDR3 in amino acids: CASSYSWGSETQYF. In DNA, the CDR3 is TGTGCCAGCAGTTACTCGTGGGGGTCAGAGACCCAGTACTTC. The chain couples TRBV6-5 to TRBJ2-5; D might be TRBD1 or TRBD2, each matching 5 bases. Germline V CDR1 and CDR2: MNHEY, SVGAGI. V was shortened by 0 bases and J by 4 bases, with 9 bases between the two germline ends. The CDR3 consists of 14 residues.